The rows below give T cell receptor beta chains drawn from one sample of a study of blood T cell repertoires in COVID-19. Clones were sequenced by immunoSEQ multiplex PCR, and TCRdb holds only the in-frame ones, with some missing. The sample contains a few hundred thousand clones, around 85% of which appear only once. The specimen sequenced was PBMCs or T cells enriched from blood (not recorded which). These receptors were obtained from a woman aged 55-70 years who had recovered from COVID-19. CDR3s leave out the opening cysteine and the closing phenylalanine or tryptophan.

V gene	J gene	CDR3 protein
TRBV12-3/TRBV12-4	TRBJ2-1	ASTDRIYNEQF
TRBV12-5	TRBJ2-1	ASGLVGRGLSSYNEQF
TRBV14	TRBJ1-6	ASSQSSYNSPLH
TRBV5-8	TRBJ2-2	ASSSDPGGNYWNTGELF
TRBV24-1	TRBJ1-2	ATSATGKEGYT
TRBV28	TRBJ1-1	ATKGGDTEAF
TRBV15	TRBJ2-5	ATLGGAKETQY
TRBV4-1	TRBJ2-7	ASSQVSGTVYEQY
TRBV11-2	TRBJ2-2	ASSLLQGAGELF
TRBV6-5	TRBJ2-3	ASSYSAQGAYTQY
TRBV20-1	TRBJ2-3	SASGAASDTQY
TRBV2	TRBJ2-7	ASSERSPITDEQY
TRBV27	TRBJ1-1	ASSRREMNTEAF
TRBV7-6	TRBJ1-3	ASSLSAGNTIY
TRBV2	TRBJ1-2	ASSRVNYGYT
TRBV18	TRBJ1-5	ASSPSQGNQPQH